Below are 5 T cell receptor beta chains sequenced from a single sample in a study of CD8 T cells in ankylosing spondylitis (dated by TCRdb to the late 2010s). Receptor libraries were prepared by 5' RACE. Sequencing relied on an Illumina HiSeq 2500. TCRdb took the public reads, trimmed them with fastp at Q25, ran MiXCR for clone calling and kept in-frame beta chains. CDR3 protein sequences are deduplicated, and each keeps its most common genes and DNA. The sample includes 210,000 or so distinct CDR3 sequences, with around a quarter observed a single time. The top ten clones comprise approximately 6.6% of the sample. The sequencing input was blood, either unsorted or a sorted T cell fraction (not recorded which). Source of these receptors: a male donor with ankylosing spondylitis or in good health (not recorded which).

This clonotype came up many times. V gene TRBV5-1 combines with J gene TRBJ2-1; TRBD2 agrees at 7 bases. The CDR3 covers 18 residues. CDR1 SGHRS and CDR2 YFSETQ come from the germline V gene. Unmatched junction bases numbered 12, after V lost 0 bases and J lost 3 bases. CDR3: CASSLVASGSGGYNEQFF. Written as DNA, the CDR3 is TGCGCCAGCAGCTTGGTGGCTAGCGGTAGCGGAGGCTACAATGAGCAGTTCTTC.

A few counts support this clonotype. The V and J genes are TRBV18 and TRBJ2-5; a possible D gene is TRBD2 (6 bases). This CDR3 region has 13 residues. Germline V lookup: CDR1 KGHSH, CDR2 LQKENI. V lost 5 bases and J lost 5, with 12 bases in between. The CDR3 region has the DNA TGTGCCAGCTCAACACAGACTAGGGAGACCCAGTACTTC. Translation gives CASSTQTRETQYF.

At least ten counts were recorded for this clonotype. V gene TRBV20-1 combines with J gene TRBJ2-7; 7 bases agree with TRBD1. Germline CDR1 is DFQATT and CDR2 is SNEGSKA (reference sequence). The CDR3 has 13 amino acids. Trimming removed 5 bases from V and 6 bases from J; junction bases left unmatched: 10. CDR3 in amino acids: CSASGQVLREQYF. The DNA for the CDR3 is TGCAGTGCTTCTGGACAGGTCTTGCGCGAGCAGTACTTC.

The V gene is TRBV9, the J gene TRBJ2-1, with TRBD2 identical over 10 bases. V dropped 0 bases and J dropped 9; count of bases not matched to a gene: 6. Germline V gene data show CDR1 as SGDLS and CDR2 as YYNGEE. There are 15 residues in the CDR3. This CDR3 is CASSVGLAGVVEQFF. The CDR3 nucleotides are TGTGCCAGCAGCGTAGGGCTAGCGGGAGTAGTTGAGCAGTTCTTC.

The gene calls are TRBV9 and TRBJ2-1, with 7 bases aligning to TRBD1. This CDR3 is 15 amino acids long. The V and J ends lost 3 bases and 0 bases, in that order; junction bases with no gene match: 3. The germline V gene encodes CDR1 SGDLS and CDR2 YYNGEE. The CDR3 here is CASSARTGSYNEQFF. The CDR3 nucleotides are TGTGCCAGCAGCGCCCGGACAGGCTCCTACAATGAGCAGTTCTTC.